This TCR beta chain was retrieved from a study of T cells in Graves' hyperthyroidism and ophthalmopathy. Study results and caveats: The model predicted ophthalmopathy a median approximately seven months before onset. The authors' 13 V-J model separated ophthalmopathy from stable hyperthyroidism.

Amplification targeted TCR beta CDR3 regions from RNA transcripts. First-round RT-PCR targeting the TCR CDR3 was performed with the HTBI primer set. TCRdb fed the multiplex PCR reads into MiXCR, producing one record per CDR3 protein. The sample lists about 660,000 distinct CDR3 sequences, roughly 46% occurring once. The V end was cut by 5 bases, the J end by 4 bases, with 8 bases between. CDR1 and CDR2 (germline): SEHNR, FQNEAQ (reference sequence). The CDR3 is 12 amino acids. A word on this clonotype: Its cognate antigen is unknown.

It was uncontrolled infection, other autoimmune disease, pregnancy or lactation that excluded patients. Clinical symptoms, serum thyroxine, TRAb, thyroid ultrasound and orbital computed tomography informed diagnoses. The rearrangement joins TRBV7-9 to TRBJ1-1, with D unclear. The source material was peripheral blood or thyroid tissue (not recorded which). This TCR came from an adult man with Graves' disease, either hyperthyroidism or ophthalmopathy (not recorded which). The CDR3 region is CASSLTVTEAFF. The CDR3 nucleotides are TGTGCCAGCAGCCTGACGGTCACTGAAGCTTTCTTT.